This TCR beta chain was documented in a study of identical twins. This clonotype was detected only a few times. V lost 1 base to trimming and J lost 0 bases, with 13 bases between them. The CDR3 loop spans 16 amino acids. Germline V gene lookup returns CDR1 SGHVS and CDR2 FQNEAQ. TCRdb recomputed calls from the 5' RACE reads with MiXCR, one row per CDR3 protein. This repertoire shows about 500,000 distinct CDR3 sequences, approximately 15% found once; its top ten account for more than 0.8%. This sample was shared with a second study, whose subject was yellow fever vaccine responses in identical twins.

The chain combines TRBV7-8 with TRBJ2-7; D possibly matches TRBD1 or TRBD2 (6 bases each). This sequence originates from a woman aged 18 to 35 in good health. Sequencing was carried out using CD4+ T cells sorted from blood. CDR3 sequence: CASSLVGGTSSYEQYF. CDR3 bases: TGTGCCAGCAGCTTAGTTGGGGGGACATCCTCCTACGAGCAGTACTTC.